Listed here are 27 T cell receptor beta chains from one sample, sequenced in a study of OX40 agonist ivuxolimab in advanced cancers. Sequenced by immunoSEQ multiplex PCR; TCRdb stores in-frame clones only, minus some. The profile shows 20,000 to 25,000 clones, approximately 91% of them singletons. This material consisted of CD4+ or CD8+ T cells sorted from blood, taken in a trial of the OX40 agonist ivuxolimab. The receptors here all came from an adult with an advanced solid tumor such as melanoma, head and neck, liver or kidney cancer.

This rearrangement joins TRBV7-9 to TRBJ1-1; D might be TRBD1 (5 bases). This CDR3 has 15 residues. The V and J ends lost 5 bases and 5 bases respectively, with 18 bases between them. In germline, CDR1 is SEHNR, CDR2 FQNEAQ (reference sequence). CDR3 DNA: TGTGCCAGCAGCCCCAGACAGTCGCTAGGGACTGAAGCTTTCTTT. Translating gives CASSPRQSLGTEAFF.

This chain connects TRBV10-2 to TRBJ2-3, with D perhaps given as TRBD1 or TRBD2 (5 bases each). The CDR3 sequence is 13 residues long. Per germline, CDR1 WSHSY and CDR2 SAAADI. Trimming pared 2 bases from V and 6 bases from J, leaving 9 bases between. In DNA form, the CDR3 reads TGCGCCAGCAGTGAGGCCGGGGCGGATACGCAGTATTTT. This sequence encodes CASSEAGADTQYF.

V is TRBV30 and J is TRBJ2-3; 15 positions match TRBD2. Germline V gives CDR1 GTSNPN, CDR2 SVGIG (reference sequence). This CDR3 region has 16 residues. Trimming removed 3 bases from V and 5 bases from J; junction bases left unmatched: 6. The CDR3 protein is CAWSPGLAGGGDTQYF. The CDR3 DNA reads TGTGCCTGGAGCCCGGGACTAGCGGGAGGAGGAGATACGCAGTATTTT. Together with reference TRBV30 and TRBJ2-3, the CDR3 gives the full variable domain: SQTIHQWPATLVQPVGSPLSLECTVEGTSNPNLYWYRQAAGRGLQLLFYSVGIGQISSEVPQNLSASRPQDRQFILSSKKLLLSDSGFYLCAWSPGLAGGGDTQYFGPGTRLTVL.

This chain links TRBV30 with TRBJ2-2, with D tentatively TRBD2 (6 bases). V shed 2 bases and J shed 1 base, with 11 bases lying between them. Germline V gives CDR1 GTSNPN, CDR2 SVGIG (reference sequence). The CDR3 runs 15 residues. CDR3 nucleotide sequence: TGTGCCTGGAGTTCGGCTAGCGAGAACACCGGGGAGCTGTTTTTT. Translation: CAWSSASENTGELFF.

The V gene is TRBV4-3, the J gene TRBJ2-1; D is undetermined. Germline CDR1 reads LGHNA; CDR2 reads YSLEER. This CDR3 contains 14 residues. Deletions cut 0 bases from V and 3 bases from J, with 6 bases between. The CDR3 bases are TGCGCCAGCAGCCAAGACCGGTTCTACAATGAGCAGTTCTTC. Translating gives CASSQDRFYNEQFF.

The V call is TRBV30, the J call TRBJ1-1; possible D gene TRBD1, 5 bases. This CDR3 contains 12 residues. Germline CDR1 is GTSNPN and CDR2 is SVGIG (reference sequence). With 2 bases removed from V and 3 bases from J, the gap between germline ends came to 7 bases. CDR3 sequence (DNA): TGTGCCTGGAGTCAGGGCTACACTGAAGCTTTCTTT. The encoded protein is CAWSQGYTEAFF.

CDR3 DNA: TGTGCCAGCAGCTTCGGGGGACTAGCGGGAGGCGAGACCCAGTACTTC. It yields the protein CASSFGGLAGGETQYF. The V gene is TRBV5-4, the J gene TRBJ2-5; 15 bases line up with TRBD2. The germline V gene encodes CDR1 SGHNT and CDR2 YYREEE (reference sequence). V was clipped by 2 bases and J by 5 bases; unmatched bases: 4. This CDR3 comprises 16 residues.

J is TRBJ1-1 and V is TRBV5-6; 10 bases fit TRBD1. CDR3 size: 16 residues. V gave up 3 bases and J gave up 5 bases; unmatched junction bases: 10. CDR1 is SGHDT and CDR2 is YYEEEE in the germline V gene. DNA of the CDR3: TGTGCCAGCAGCTCGTACATTGGGACAGGGGCAACTGAAGCTTTCTTT. This codes for CASSSYIGTGATEAFF.

The CDR3 DNA reads as TGTGCCAGCAGCTCCACCGGGACAGGAGGGGAAAAACTGTTTTTT. Translation: CASSSTGTGGEKLFF. The rearrangement joins TRBV7-9 to TRBJ1-4; 8 bases are a match to TRBD1. V lost 4 bases to trimming and J lost 8 bases; unmatched junction nucleotides: 9. Germline values: CDR1 SEHNR, CDR2 FQNEAQ (reference sequence). The CDR3 covers 15 residues.

This clone was counted a few times. The chain couples TRBV28 to TRBJ2-7; TRBD2 is a possible D gene (5 bases). CDR1 is MDHEN and CDR2 is SYDVKM in the germline V gene. The CDR3 has 14 residues. The germline V and J ends were trimmed by 5 bases and 2 bases, with 13 bases remaining between them. The CDR3 protein is CASSPGAAAYEQYF. The CDR3 nucleotides are TGTGCCAGCAGTCCAGGCGCAGCGGCCTACGAGCAGTACTTC.

V usage is TRBV4-1 and J usage is TRBJ2-7, with 10 bases identical to TRBD1. The CDR3 extends over 14 amino acids. The ends lost 4 bases at V and 5 bases at J; junction bases unmatched: 5. Germline CDR1 reads MGHRA; CDR2 reads YSYEKL. DNA of the CDR3: TGCGCCAGCAGCCCGGGACAGGGGTGGGACGAGCAGTACTTC. Protein product: CASSPGQGWDEQYF.

The rearrangement joins TRBV5-1 to TRBJ2-7, with D possibly matching TRBD2 (6 bases). Germline CDR1 reads SGHRS; CDR2 reads YFSETQ. This CDR3 has 15 residues. Trimming cost V 0 bases and J 0 bases, with 10 bases left between them. CDR3 protein: CASSLAGGVSYEQYF. The CDR3 nucleotides read TGCGCCAGCAGCTTGGCCGGCGGGGTCTCCTACGAGCAGTACTTC.

V usage is TRBV5-1 and J usage is TRBJ2-6; a weak D match, TRBD2 (5 bases). This CDR3 has 15 amino acids. CDR1 is SGHRS and CDR2 is YFSETQ in the germline V gene. V was cut by 2 bases and J by 3 bases, with 9 bases left in between. CDR3 residues: CASSLSGVGANVLTF. The CDR3 DNA reads as TGCGCCAGCAGCTTATCCGGGGTTGGGGCCAACGTCCTGACTTTC.

The V call is TRBV4-3, the J call TRBJ2-1, with TRBD2 matching over 7 bases. Germline loops: CDR1 LGHNA, CDR2 YSLEER. V lost 8 bases to trimming and J lost 7 bases; unmatched junction nucleotides: 2. This CDR3 has 11 amino acids. CDR3 region: CASGRGNEQFF. The CDR3 DNA reads TGCGCCAGCGGGAGGGGAAATGAGCAGTTCTTC.

This chain joins TRBV7-3 and TRBJ2-3; TRBD2 aligns across 13 bases. With V trimmed by 2 bases and J by 4 bases, 6 bases remained unmatched. This CDR3 comprises 17 residues. The V gene's germline CDR1 is SGHTA and CDR2 FQGTGA. In DNA, the CDR3 is TGTGCCAGCAGCTTACGGACTAGCGGGAGTTCCCCAGATACGCAGTATTTT. It encodes CASSLRTSGSSPDTQYF.

The CDR3 region is CASSLGGRPSYEQYF. The CDR3 bases are TGTGCCAGCAGTTTAGGCGGGAGACCGTCCTACGAGCAGTACTTC. The chain uses TRBV27 and TRBJ2-7, with 7 positions matching TRBD2. The CDR3 has 15 amino acids. V lost 2 bases to trimming and J lost 1 base; unmatched junction nucleotides: 5. Germline V CDR1 and CDR2: MNHEY, SMNVEV (reference sequence).

This clone appeared once. The rearrangement joins TRBV6-6 to TRBJ1-4; TRBD1 is a possible D gene (6 bases). The ends were cut back, 6 bases at V and 2 bases at J, with 16 bases in the middle. In germline, CDR1 is MNHNY, CDR2 SVGAGI (reference sequence). The CDR3 sequence is 16 residues long. Here the CDR3 reads CASRTTQGWTNEKLFF. The DNA for the CDR3 is TGTGCCAGCAGGACCACCCAGGGGTGGACTAATGAAAAACTGTTTTTT.

The rearrangement joins TRBV19 to TRBJ2-7, with 12 positions matching TRBD2. Per germline, CDR1 LNHDA and CDR2 SQIVND (reference sequence). V lost 6 bases, J lost 0 bases, and 6 bases stayed unmatched. The CDR3 has 16 amino acids. CDR3 sequence (DNA): TGTGCCAGTAGAACCACTAGCGGGGGGTTCTCCTACGAGCAGTACTTC. Translation gives CASRTTSGGFSYEQYF.

The chain employs TRBV19 and TRBJ1-5, with TRBD1 matching over 9 bases. Germline CDR1 reads LNHDA; CDR2 reads SQIVND (reference sequence). V dropped 3 bases and J dropped 4; count of bases not matched to a gene: 4. The CDR3 length is 15 residues. CDR3 protein: CASSMAGTGNQPQHF. The CDR3 coding sequence is TGTGCCAGTAGTATGGCCGGGACAGGGAATCAGCCCCAGCATTTT.

CDR3 nucleotides: TGCAGCGTTGACCCGGTCGGCTCTGGAAACACCATATATTTT. Its protein is CSVDPVGSGNTIYF. This chain connects TRBV29-1 to TRBJ1-3; D is undetermined. Germline V gene data show CDR1 as SQVTM and CDR2 as ANQGSEA. V was trimmed by 3 bases and J by 0 bases, leaving 9 bases between them. The CDR3 length is 14 residues.

This clone was seen once. The chain recombines TRBV7-3 with TRBJ1-1, with D possibly being TRBD1 (6 bases). CDR1 and CDR2 from the germline V gene are SGHTA and FQGTGA. Trimming shortened V by 5 bases and J by 4 bases, and 11 bases separated the two germline ends. The length of the CDR3 is 13 residues. The CDR3 is CASSAGGATEAFF. The CDR3 DNA sequence: TGTGCCAGCAGCGCTGGGGGGGCCACTGAAGCTTTCTTT.

The V gene is TRBV4-1, the J gene TRBJ2-3; D not certain. Germline V gene lookup returns CDR1 MGHRA and CDR2 YSYEKL. V lost 0 bases to trimming and J lost 1 base, with 11 bases between them. CDR3 length: 16 amino acids. The CDR3 nucleotides are TGCGCCAGCAGCCAAGATGATGGGGTGGGCACAGATACGCAGTATTTT. Translation gives CASSQDDGVGTDTQYF.

In its sample, this clone was seen a few times. The V gene is TRBV29-1, the J gene TRBJ2-3; TRBD1 agrees at 9 bases. Per germline, CDR1 SQVTM and CDR2 ANQGSEA. V dropped 0 bases and J dropped 2; count of bases not matched to a gene: 3. This CDR3 spans 15 amino acids. In DNA form, the CDR3 reads TGCAGCGTTGAAGAACGGGACAGGGCCACAGATACGCAGTATTTT. This sequence encodes CSVEERDRATDTQYF.

V usage is TRBV7-6 and J usage is TRBJ2-7; 7 nucleotides line up with TRBD2. V shed 5 bases, J shed 5 bases, and the junction held 9 bases outside the gene matches. Per the germline V gene, CDR1 is SGHVS and CDR2 is FNYEAQ. The CDR3 contains 14 residues. CDR3 protein: CASSDPLGLDEQYF. CDR3 in DNA: TGTGCCAGCAGCGACCCCCTAGGACTAGACGAGCAGTACTTC. The full variable domain, completed using reference TRBV7-6 and TRBJ2-7, is GAGVSQSPRYKVTKRGQDVALRCDPISGHVSLYWYRQALGQGPEFLTYFNYEAQQDKSGLPNDRFSAERPEGSISTLTIQRTEQRDSAMYRCASSDPLGLDEQYFGPGTRLTVT.

This clone came up a few times. The V and J genes are TRBV11-2 and TRBJ2-5, with 7 bases matching TRBD1. The germline V gene encodes CDR1 SGHAT and CDR2 FQNNGV. The V and J ends lost 4 bases and 4 bases, in that order; junction bases with no gene match: 9. The CDR3 is made up of 15 amino acids. The CDR3 DNA follows: TGTGCCAGCAGCTCCTATCGCCGGGACAGAGAGACCCAGTACTTC. Translated: CASSSYRRDRETQYF.

The chain joins TRBV30 to TRBJ2-5; D perhaps matches TRBD1 (6 bases). The V end was cut by 8 bases, the J end by 2 bases, with 12 bases between. Germline V gene sequence: CDR1 GTSNPN, CDR2 SVGIG (reference sequence). This CDR3 spans 12 amino acids. CDR3: CAPIGQQETQYF. The CDR3 region has the DNA TGTGCCCCTATCGGACAGCAAGAGACCCAGTACTTC.

This clone was detected once. The chain has TRBV27 and TRBJ2-1; possible D gene TRBD2, 5 bases. This CDR3 comprises 14 residues. V lost 3 bases, J lost 2 bases, and 8 bases lay in between. Per the germline V gene, CDR1 is MNHEY and CDR2 is SMNVEV (reference sequence). DNA for the CDR3: TGTGCCAGCAGTTTGGGAGCGCCCTACAATGAGCAGTTCTTC. Residues: CASSLGAPYNEQFF.